These 16 T cell receptor beta chains share one sample of origin, sequenced in a study of OX40 agonist ivuxolimab in advanced cancers. Sequenced by immunoSEQ multiplex PCR; TCRdb stores in-frame clones only, minus some. The sample includes approximately 87,000 clones, 80% to 95% seen only once; the top ten take 3.4%. The sample in question was CD4+ or CD8+ T cells sorted from blood, obtained in a trial of the OX40 agonist ivuxolimab. The receptors derive from an adult with an advanced solid tumor such as melanoma, head and neck, liver or kidney cancer.

V is TRBV7-8 and J is TRBJ1-1, with D tentatively TRBD1 (6 bases). The CDR3 has 13 residues. The V and J ends lost 5 bases and 4 bases respectively, with 11 bases between them. Looked up from germline, CDR1 is SGHVS and CDR2 is FQNEAQ. The CDR3 sequence is CASSNGGGTEAFF. As DNA, the CDR3 is TGTGCCAGCAGCAACGGGGGCGGCACTGAAGCTTTCTTT.

V and J are TRBV28 and TRBJ1-2, with D unresolved. The germline CDR1 and CDR2 sequences are MDHEN and SYDVKM. The CDR3 length is 16 residues. V was cut by 6 bases and J by 4 bases, with 21 bases left in between. The CDR3 DNA reads as TGTGCCAGCAGCTTGAGGACTGGGGAGGTTAGCTATGGCTACACCTTC. Residues: CASSLRTGEVSYGYTF.

The rearrangement joins TRBV6-1 to TRBJ2-2; D is uncertain. CDR1 is MNHNS, CDR2 SASEGT, per germline. V gave up 10 bases and J gave up 6 bases, with 18 bases separating them. This CDR3 comprises 14 residues. The CDR3 DNA follows: TGTGCCACCTCGGTGGGTTGGGCCCCCGGGGAGCTGTTTTTT. Translated: CATSVGWAPGELFF.

The rearrangement joins TRBV10-2 to TRBJ2-1; 11 bases fit TRBD2. CDR3 length: 16 residues. Germline values: CDR1 WSHSY, CDR2 SAAADI. V was clipped by 7 bases and J by 0 bases; unmatched bases: 5. For the CDR3, the DNA is TGCGCCAGCACCGGACTAGCGGGCAGCTCCTACAATGAGCAGTTCTTC. Translation gives CASTGLAGSSYNEQFF.

The chain couples TRBV5-1 to TRBJ2-7; possibly TRBD1 for D (6 bases). The V end lost 2 bases, the J end lost 5 bases, and 8 bases lay between the germline ends. Germline V gene lookup returns CDR1 SGHRS and CDR2 YFSETQ. The CDR3 loop spans 12 amino acids. CDR3 DNA sequence: TGCGCCAGCAGCTTAAAGGGGGACGAGCAGTACTTC. Translating gives CASSLKGDEQYF.

V is TRBV28 and J is TRBJ1-6; D is undetermined. The germline V and J ends were trimmed by 3 bases and 8 bases, with 11 bases remaining between them. Germline V gene lookup returns CDR1 MDHEN and CDR2 SYDVKM. The CDR3 covers 14 residues. CDR3 in amino acids: CASSFTLPYSPLHF. As DNA, the CDR3 is TGTGCCAGCAGTTTTACCCTGCCTTATTCACCCCTCCACTTT.

This chain links TRBV6-5 with TRBJ1-2; 9 positions agree with TRBD1. The V segment lost 5 bases and the J segment 3 bases; nucleotides outside the gene matches: 7. Per germline, CDR1 MNHEY and CDR2 SVGAGI. The CDR3 spans 15 residues. CDR3 loop: CASSPGTGIHYGYTF. The CDR3 DNA is TGTGCCAGCAGTCCCGGGACAGGGATCCACTATGGCTACACCTTC.

The V gene is TRBV7-2, the J gene TRBJ1-1; no firm D call. V was cut by 1 base and J by 7 bases, with 7 bases left in between. Germline CDR1 SGHTA, CDR2 FQGNSA. The CDR3 contains 12 residues. CDR3 DNA sequence: TGTGCCAGCAGCTTAGGAACGGGTGAAGCTTTCTTT. This encodes CASSLGTGEAFF.

The chain combines TRBV13 with TRBJ1-2, with 9 bases aligning to TRBD1. CDR1 is PRHDT and CDR2 is FYEKMQ in the germline V gene (reference sequence). The length of the CDR3 is 15 residues. Trimming took 6 bases from V and 7 from J; bases not matched to a gene: 12. The CDR3, as DNA: TGTGCCAGCAGTACGTATTCCGGGACAGGGTCTGGCTACACCTTC. Translation gives CASSTYSGTGSGYTF.

J is TRBJ1-2 and V is TRBV19; D may be TRBD1 (5 bases). This CDR3 has 14 amino acids. Germline lookup yields CDR1 LNHDA and CDR2 SQIVND (reference sequence). V lost 7 bases and J lost 6, with 18 bases in between. The CDR3 region has the DNA TGTGCCAGTACCTTCCTTCGGACACCGAATGGCTACACCTTC. It codes for CASTFLRTPNGYTF.

This clone was found once. The chain uses TRBV4-3 and TRBJ1-1; D is undetermined. Germline CDR1 LGHNA, CDR2 YSLEER. Deletions cut 2 bases from V and 3 bases from J, with 7 bases between. This CDR3 spans 13 amino acids. The CDR3 sequence: CASSQYGHTEAFF. CDR3 nucleotides: TGCGCCAGCAGCCAATACGGCCACACTGAAGCTTTCTTT.

The chain employs TRBV19 and TRBJ1-2; D is unresolved. The CDR3 has 13 residues. The ends were cut back, 5 bases at V and 2 bases at J, with 9 bases in the middle. The V gene's germline CDR1 is LNHDA and CDR2 SQIVND (reference sequence). The CDR3 sequence is CASSEGENYGYTF. DNA of the CDR3: TGTGCCAGTAGTGAGGGCGAAAACTATGGCTACACCTTC.

This chain connects TRBV27 to TRBJ1-4, with D perhaps matching TRBD1 (6 bases). The germline gives CDR1 MNHEY, CDR2 SMNVEV (reference sequence). The V end was cut by 9 bases, the J end by 8 bases, with 19 bases between. The CDR3 is 14 amino acids. Here the CDR3 DNA reads TGTGCCAGGAAATACAGGGATTTGGAGGAAAAACTGTTTTTT. Translating it yields CARKYRDLEEKLFF.

The genes are TRBV7-9 and TRBJ2-7; D is ambiguous. Germline V CDR1 and CDR2: SEHNR, FQNEAQ (reference sequence). Trimming cost V 2 bases and J 6 bases, with 14 bases left between them. The CDR3 is 14 residues long. The CDR3 bases are TGTGCCAGCAGCTTAATCAGGCCCTTCATCGAGCAGTACTTC. This sequence encodes CASSLIRPFIEQYF.

The chain links TRBV21-1 to TRBJ2-7; the D call TRBD2 from the table was never checked on the DNA. TRBV21-1 is noted as a pseudogene. The CDR3 is made up of 16 amino acids. The CDR3 DNA follows: TGTGCCAGCAGCAAAGTTCGGTTTGACGTCGGGGACGAGCAGTACTTC. It is translated as CASSKVRFDVGDEQYF.

In nucleotides, the CDR3 is TGTGCCAGCAGTTGGGGCGGGATGGGAGAGACCCAGTACTTC. Its translation: CASSWGGMGETQYF. V usage is TRBV5-4 and J usage is TRBJ2-5, with TRBD2 as a possible D gene (6 bases). V lost 5 bases and J 4 bases, leaving 15 bases between the germline ends. This CDR3 comprises 14 residues. Germline CDR1 SGHNT, CDR2 YYREEE (reference sequence).